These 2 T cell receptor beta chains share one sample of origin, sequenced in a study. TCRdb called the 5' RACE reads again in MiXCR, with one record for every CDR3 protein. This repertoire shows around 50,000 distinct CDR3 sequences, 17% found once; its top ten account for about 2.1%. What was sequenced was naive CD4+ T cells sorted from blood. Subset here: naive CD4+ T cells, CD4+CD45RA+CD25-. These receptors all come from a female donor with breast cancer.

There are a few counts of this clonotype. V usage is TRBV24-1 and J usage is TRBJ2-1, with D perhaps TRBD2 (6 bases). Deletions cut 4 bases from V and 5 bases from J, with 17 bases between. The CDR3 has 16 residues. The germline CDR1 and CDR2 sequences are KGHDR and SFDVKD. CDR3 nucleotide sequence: TGTGCCACCAGTGACCCCGGGGGTGGGAGAAACAATGAGCAGTTCTTC. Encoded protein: CATSDPGGGRNNEQFF.

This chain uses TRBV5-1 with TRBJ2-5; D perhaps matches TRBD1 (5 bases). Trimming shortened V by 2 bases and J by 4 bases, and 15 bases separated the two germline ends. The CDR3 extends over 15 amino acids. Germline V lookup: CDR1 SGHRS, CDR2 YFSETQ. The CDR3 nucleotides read TGCGCCAGCAGCTTCGCCCAGGGAAATGTAGAGACCCAGTACTTC. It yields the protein CASSFAQGNVETQYF.